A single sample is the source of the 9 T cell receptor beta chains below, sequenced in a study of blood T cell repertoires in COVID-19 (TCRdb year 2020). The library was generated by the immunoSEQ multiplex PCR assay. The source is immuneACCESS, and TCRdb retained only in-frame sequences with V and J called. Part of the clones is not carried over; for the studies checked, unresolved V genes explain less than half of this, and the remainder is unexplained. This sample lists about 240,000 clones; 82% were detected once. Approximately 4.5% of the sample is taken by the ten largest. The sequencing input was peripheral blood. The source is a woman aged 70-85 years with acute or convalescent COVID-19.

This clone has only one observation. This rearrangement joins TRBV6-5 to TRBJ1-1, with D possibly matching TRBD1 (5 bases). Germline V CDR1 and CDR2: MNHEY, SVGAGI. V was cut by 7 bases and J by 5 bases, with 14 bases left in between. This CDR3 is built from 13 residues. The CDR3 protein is CASTGNPGTEAFF. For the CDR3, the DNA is TGTGCCAGCACTGGCAACCCAGGGACTGAAGCTTTCTTT.

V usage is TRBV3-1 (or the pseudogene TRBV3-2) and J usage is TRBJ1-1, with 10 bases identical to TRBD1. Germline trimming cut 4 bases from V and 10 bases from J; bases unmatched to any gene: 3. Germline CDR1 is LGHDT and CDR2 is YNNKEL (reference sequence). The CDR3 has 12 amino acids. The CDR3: CASSPWTGGAFF. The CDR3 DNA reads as TGTGCCAGCAGCCCATGGACAGGGGGAGCTTTCTTT.

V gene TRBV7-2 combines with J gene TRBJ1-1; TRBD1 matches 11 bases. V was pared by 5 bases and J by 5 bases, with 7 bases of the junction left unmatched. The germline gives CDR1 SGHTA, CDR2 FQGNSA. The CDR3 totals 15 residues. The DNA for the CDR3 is TGTGCCAGCAGCGGGACCGGGACAGGGGGTACTGAAGCTTTCTTT. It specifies CASSGTGTGGTEAFF.

The CDR3 spells CASSEGDRGQNGYTF. DNA for the CDR3: TGTGCCAGCAGTGAGGGCGACAGGGGGCAAAATGGCTACACCTTC. The V gene is TRBV2, the J gene TRBJ1-2; 10 nucleotides match TRBD1. This CDR3 is built from 15 residues. The germline gives CDR1 SNHLY, CDR2 FYNNEI. V was pared by 3 bases and J by 6 bases, with 7 bases of the junction left unmatched.

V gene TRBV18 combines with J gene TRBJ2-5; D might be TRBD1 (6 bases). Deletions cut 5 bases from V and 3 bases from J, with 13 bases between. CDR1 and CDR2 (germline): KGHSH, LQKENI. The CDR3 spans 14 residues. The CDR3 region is CASSSKTGEETQYF. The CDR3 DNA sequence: TGTGCCAGCTCATCTAAGACAGGAGAAGAGACCCAGTACTTC. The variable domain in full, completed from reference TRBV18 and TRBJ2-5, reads NAGVMQNPRHLVRRRGQEARLRCSPMKGHSHVYWYRQLPEEGLKFMVYLQKENIIDESGMPKERFSAEFPKEGPSILRIQQVVRGDSAAYFCASSSKTGEETQYFGPGTRLLVL.

DNA of the CDR3: TGCAGCGTTAACGACAGCGGAGGGGAGACCCAGTACTTC. It yields the protein CSVNDSGGETQYF. The V gene is TRBV29-1, the J gene TRBJ2-5; weak D call: TRBD2 (6 bases). Trimming removed 5 bases from V and 5 bases from J, with 15 bases in between. The CDR3 consists of 13 residues. The germline V gene encodes CDR1 SQVTM and CDR2 ANQGSEA.

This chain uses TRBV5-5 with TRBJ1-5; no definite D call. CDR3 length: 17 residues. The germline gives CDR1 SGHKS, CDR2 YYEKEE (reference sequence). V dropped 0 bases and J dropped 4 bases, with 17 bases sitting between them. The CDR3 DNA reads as TGTGCCAGCAGCTTGGGTTCAACGAGTTCTTGGAATCAGCCCCAGCATTTT. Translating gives CASSLGSTSSWNQPQHF.

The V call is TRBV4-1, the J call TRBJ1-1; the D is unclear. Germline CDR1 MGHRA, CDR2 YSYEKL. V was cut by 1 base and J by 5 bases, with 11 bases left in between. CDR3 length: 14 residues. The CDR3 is CASSQVVGFTEAFF. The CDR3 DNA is TGCGCCAGCAGCCAAGTAGTCGGTTTTACTGAAGCTTTCTTT.

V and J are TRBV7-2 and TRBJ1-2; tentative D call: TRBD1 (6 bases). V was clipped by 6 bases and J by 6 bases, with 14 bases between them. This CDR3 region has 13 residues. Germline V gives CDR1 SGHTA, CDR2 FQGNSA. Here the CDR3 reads CASSPGGADGYTF. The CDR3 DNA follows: TGTGCCAGCAGTCCCGGGGGGGCCGATGGCTACACCTTC.